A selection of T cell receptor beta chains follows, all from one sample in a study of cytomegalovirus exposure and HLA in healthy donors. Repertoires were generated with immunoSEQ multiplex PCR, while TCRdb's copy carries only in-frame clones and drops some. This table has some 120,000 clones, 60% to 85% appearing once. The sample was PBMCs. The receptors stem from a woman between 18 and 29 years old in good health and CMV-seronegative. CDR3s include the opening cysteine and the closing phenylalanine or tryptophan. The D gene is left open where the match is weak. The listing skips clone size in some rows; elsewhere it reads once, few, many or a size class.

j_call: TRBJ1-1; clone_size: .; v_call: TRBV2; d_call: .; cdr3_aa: CASNEGGTNTEAFF; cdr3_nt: TGTGCCAGCAACGAGGGGGGGACAAACACTGAAGCTTTCTTT
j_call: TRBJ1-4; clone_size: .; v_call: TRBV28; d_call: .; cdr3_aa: CASSPLQGTPNEKLFF; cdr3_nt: TGTGCCAGCAGTCCCCTACAGGGAACCCCTAATGAAAAACTGTTTTTT
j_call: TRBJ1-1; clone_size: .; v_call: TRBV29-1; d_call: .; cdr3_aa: CSVGAESGFMPFF; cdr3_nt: TGCAGCGTTGGGGCCGAGAGTGGGTTTATGCCCTTCTTT
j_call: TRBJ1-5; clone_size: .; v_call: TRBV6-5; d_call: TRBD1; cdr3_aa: CASSADRGNQPQHF; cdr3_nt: TGTGCCAGCAGTGCTGACAGGGGCAATCAGCCCCAGCATTTT
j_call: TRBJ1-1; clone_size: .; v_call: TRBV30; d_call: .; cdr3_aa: CALQGRGTEAFF; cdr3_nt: TGTGCCTTGCAGGGTAGGGGGACTGAAGCTTTCTTT
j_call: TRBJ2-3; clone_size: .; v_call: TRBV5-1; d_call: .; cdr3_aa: CASSSNRGTDTQYF; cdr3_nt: TGCGCCAGCAGCTCGAACAGGGGCACAGATACGCAGTATTTT
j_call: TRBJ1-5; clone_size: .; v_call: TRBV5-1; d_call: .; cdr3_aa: CASSTGTAGDQPQHF; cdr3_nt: TGCGCCAGCAGCACAGGGACGGCCGGCGATCAGCCCCAGCATTTT
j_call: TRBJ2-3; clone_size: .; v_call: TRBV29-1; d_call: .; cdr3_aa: CSVVGDDTDTQYF; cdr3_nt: TGCAGCGTTGTAGGGGATGACACAGATACGCAGTATTTT
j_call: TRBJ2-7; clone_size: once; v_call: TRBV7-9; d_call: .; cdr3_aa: CASSPPGKPYEQYF; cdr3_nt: TGTGCCAGCAGCCCTCCGGGGAAGCCCTACGAGCAGTACTTC
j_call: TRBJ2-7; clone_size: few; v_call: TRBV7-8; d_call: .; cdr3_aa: CASSNRSYEQYF; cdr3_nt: TGTGCCAGCAGCAACAGATCCTACGAGCAGTACTTC
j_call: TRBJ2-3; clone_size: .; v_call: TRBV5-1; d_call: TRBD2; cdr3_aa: CASTPGLASTDTQYF; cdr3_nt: TGCGCCAGCACCCCAGGACTAGCTAGCACAGATACGCAGTATTTT
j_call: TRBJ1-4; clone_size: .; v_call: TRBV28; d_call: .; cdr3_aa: CASSKLDRSNEKLFF; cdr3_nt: TGTGCCAGCAGTAAGTTGGACAGATCTAATGAAAAACTGTTTTTT
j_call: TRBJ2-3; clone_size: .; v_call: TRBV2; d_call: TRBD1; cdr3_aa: CASSGTGSTDTQYF; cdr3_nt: TGTGCCAGCAGTGGGACAGGGTCTACAGATACGCAGTATTTT
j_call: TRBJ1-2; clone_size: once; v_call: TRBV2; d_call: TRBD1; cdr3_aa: CASSEGSAGGLSYGYTF; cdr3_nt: TGTGCCAGCAGTGAGGGGTCGGCAGGGGGTCTGAGTTATGGCTACACCTTC
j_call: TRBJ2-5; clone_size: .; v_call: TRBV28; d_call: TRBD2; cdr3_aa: CASSPFSRGTQETQYF; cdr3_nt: TGTGCCAGCAGTCCCTTCTCGCGGGGGACTCAAGAGACCCAGTACTTC
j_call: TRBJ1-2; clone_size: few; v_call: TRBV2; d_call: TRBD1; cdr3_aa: CASKDADRRHNYGYTF; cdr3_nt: TGTGCCAGCAAGGATGCGGACAGGCGCCACAACTATGGCTACACCTTC
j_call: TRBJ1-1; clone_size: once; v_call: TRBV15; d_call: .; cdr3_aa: CATSRDGTPNTEAFF; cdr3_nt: TGTGCCACCAGCAGAGATGGGACACCGAACACTGAAGCTTTCTTT
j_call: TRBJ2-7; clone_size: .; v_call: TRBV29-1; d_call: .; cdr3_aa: CSVDTGFSYEQYF; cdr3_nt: TGCAGCGTAGATACCGGGTTCTCCTACGAGCAGTACTTC
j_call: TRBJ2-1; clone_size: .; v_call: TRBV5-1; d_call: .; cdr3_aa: CASSLVGSSYNEQFF; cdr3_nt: TGCGCCAGCAGCTTGGTAGGGAGCTCCTACAATGAGCAGTTCTTC
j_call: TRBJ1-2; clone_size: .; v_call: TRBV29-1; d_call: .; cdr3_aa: CSVDPGLIYGYTF; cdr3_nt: TGCAGCGTTGATCCAGGACTGATCTATGGCTACACCTTC
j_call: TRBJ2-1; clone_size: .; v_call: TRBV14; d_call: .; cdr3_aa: CASSPPYRAYNEQFF; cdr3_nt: TGTGCCAGCAGCCCTCCTTACAGGGCTTACAATGAGCAGTTCTTC
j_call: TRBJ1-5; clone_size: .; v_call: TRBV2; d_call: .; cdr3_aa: CASSGRGQPQHF; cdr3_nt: TGTGCCAGCAGTGGACGAGGTCAGCCCCAGCATTTT
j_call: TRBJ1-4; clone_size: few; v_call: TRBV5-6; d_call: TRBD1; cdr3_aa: CASSQTGTGIGEKLFF; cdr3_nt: TGTGCCAGCAGCCAAACCGGGACAGGGATTGGTGAAAAACTGTTTTTT
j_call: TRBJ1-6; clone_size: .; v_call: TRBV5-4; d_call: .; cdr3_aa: CASRGGDLSPLHF; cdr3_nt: TGTGCCAGCAGGGGGGGGGACTTATCACCCCTCCACTTT
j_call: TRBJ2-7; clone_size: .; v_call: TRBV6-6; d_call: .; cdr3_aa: CASSSPGSGYEQYF; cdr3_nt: TGTGCCAGCAGTTCCCCCGGTAGCGGCTACGAGCAGTACTTC
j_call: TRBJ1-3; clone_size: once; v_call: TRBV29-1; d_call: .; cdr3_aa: CSVKEVFPGNTIYF; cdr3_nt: TGCAGCGTAAAGGAGGTGTTTCCTGGAAACACCATATATTTT
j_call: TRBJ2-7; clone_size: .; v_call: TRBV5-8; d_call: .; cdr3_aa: CASSLAVFDSYEQYF; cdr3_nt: TGTGCCAGCAGCTTGGCCGTCTTTGACAGCTACGAGCAGTACTTC
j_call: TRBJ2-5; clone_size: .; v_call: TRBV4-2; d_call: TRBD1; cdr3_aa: CASSPGQGSETQYF; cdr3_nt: TGTGCCAGCAGCCCAGGACAGGGCTCGGAGACCCAGTACTTC
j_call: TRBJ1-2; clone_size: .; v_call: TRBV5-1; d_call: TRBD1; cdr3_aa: CASSGGSGQGEFYTF; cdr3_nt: TGCGCCAGCAGCGGTGGGTCGGGACAGGGGGAATTCTACACCTTC
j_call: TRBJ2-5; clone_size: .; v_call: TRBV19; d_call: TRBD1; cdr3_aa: CASSIVQGFWETQYF; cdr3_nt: TGTGCCAGTAGTATTGTACAGGGGTTTTGGGAGACCCAGTACTTC
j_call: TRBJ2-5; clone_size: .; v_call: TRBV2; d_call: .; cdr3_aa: CASSENLGYAGGETQYF; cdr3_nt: TGTGCCAGCAGTGAAAATCTAGGATATGCAGGGGGGGAGACCCAGTACTTC
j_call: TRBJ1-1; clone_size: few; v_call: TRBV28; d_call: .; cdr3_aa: CASSSGAQNTEAFF; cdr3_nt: TGTGCCAGCAGTTCAGGCGCGCAGAACACTGAAGCTTTCTTT
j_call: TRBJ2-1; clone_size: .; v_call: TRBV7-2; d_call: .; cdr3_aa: CASSPRRSQGSYNEQFF; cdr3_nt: TGTGCCAGCAGCCCACGAAGGTCACAGGGTTCCTACAATGAGCAGTTCTTC
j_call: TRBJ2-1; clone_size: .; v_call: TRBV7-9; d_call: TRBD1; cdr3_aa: CASTTGSYNEQFF; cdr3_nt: TGTGCCAGCACGACAGGGTCTTACAATGAGCAGTTCTTC
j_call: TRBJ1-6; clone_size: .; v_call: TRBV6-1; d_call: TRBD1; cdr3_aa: CASSLGQGLSPLHF; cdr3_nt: TGTGCCAGCAGTTTGGGACAGGGCCTATCACCCCTCCACTTT
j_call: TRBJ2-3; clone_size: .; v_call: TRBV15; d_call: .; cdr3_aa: CATSRDRGIGDTQYF; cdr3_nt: TGTGCCACCAGCAGAGATCGGGGAATAGGAGATACGCAGTATTTT
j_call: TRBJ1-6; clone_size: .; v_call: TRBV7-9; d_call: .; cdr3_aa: CASSSWDTMNSPLHF; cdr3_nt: TGTGCCAGCAGCTCATGGGACACGATGAATTCACCCCTCCACTTT
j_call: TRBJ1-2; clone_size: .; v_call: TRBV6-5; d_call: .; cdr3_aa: CASSYLRGYGYTF; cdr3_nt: TGTGCCAGCAGTTACCTCAGGGGTTATGGCTACACCTTC
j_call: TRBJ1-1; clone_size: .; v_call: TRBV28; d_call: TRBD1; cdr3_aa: CASRNRGPNTEAFF; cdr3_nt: TGTGCCAGCAGGAACAGGGGGCCGAACACTGAAGCTTTCTTT
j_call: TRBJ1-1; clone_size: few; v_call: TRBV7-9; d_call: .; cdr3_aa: CASSGMRGAEAFF; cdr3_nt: TGTGCCAGCAGCGGCATGCGGGGGGCTGAAGCTTTCTTT
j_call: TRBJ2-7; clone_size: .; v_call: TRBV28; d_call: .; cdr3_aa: CASSERWRQTREQYF; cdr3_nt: TGTGCCAGCAGTGAACGATGGCGACAGACGCGGGAGCAGTACTTC
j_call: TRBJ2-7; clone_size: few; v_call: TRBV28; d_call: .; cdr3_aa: CASSLAGQPYEQYF; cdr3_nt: TGTGCCAGCAGTTTAGCAGGGCAGCCCTACGAGCAGTACTTC
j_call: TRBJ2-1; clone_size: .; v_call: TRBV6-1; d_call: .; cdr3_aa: CASSITDNEQFF; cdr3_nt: TGTGCCAGCAGTATAACAGACAATGAGCAGTTCTTC
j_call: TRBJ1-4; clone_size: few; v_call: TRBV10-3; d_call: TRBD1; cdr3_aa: CAIKGAREEKLFF; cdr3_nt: TGTGCCATAAAGGGGGCACGGGAAGAAAAACTGTTTTTT
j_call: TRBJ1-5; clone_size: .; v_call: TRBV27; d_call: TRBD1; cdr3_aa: CASMMRTGGVGSPNQPQHF; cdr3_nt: TGTGCCAGCATGATGAGGACAGGGGGCGTCGGATCCCCAAATCAGCCCCAGCATTTT
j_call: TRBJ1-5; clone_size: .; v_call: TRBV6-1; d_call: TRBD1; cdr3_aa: CASGTGDFSNQPQHF; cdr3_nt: TGTGCCAGTGGGACAGGGGATTTTAGCAATCAGCCCCAGCATTTT
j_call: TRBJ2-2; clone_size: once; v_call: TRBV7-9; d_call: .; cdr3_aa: CASSLDGEWTGELFF; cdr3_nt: TGTGCCAGCAGCTTAGACGGGGAGTGGACCGGGGAGCTGTTTTTT
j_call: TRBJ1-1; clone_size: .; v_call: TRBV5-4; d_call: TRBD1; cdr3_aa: CASSNHRGRGSPEAFF; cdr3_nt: TGTGCCAGCAGCAACCACAGGGGGCGAGGTTCGCCTGAAGCTTTCTTT
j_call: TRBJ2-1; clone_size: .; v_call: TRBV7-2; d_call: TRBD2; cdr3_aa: CASSLELAGVNEQFF; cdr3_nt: TGTGCCAGCAGCTTAGAACTAGCGGGGGTCAATGAGCAGTTCTTC
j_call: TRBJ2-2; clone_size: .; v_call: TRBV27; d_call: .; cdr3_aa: CASSFTGKGTGELFF; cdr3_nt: TGTGCCAGCAGTTTCACGGGGAAAGGGACCGGGGAGCTGTTTTTT
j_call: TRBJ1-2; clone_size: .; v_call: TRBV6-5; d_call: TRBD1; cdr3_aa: CASGGTGANYGYTF; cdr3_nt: TGTGCCAGCGGTGGGACAGGGGCTAACTATGGCTACACCTTC
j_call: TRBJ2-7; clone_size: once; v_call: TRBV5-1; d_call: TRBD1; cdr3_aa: CASSLAGQAGHEQYF; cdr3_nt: TGCGCCAGCAGCTTGGCGGGACAGGCAGGACACGAGCAGTACTTC
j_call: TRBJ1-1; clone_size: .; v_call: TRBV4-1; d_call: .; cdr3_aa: CASSQGWNTEAFF; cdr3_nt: TGCGCCAGCAGCCAGGGCTGGAACACTGAAGCTTTCTTT
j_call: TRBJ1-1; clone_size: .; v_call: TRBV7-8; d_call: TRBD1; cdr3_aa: CASSITGGNTEAFF; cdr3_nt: TGTGCCAGCAGCATCACAGGGGGGAACACTGAAGCTTTCTTT
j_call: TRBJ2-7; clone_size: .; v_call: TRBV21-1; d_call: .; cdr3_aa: CASSKSGEQYF; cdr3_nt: TGTGCCAGCAGCAAAAGCGGCGAGCAGTACTTC